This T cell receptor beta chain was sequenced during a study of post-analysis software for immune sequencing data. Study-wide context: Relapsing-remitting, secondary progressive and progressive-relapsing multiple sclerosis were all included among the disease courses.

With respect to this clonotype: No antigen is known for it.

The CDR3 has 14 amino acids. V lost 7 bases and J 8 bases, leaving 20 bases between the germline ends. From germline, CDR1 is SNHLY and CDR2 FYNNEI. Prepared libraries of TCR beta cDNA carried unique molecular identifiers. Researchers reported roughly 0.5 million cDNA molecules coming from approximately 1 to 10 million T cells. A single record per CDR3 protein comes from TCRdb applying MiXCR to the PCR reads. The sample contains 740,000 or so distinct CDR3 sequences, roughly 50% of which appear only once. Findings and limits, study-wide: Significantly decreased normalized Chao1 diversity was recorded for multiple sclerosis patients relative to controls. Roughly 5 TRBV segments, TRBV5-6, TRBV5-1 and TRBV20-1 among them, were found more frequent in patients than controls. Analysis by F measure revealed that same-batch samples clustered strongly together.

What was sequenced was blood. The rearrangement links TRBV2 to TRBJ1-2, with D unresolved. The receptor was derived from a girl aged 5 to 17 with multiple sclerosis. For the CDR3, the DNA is TGTGCCAGCAATTTTGACCCCGCAAGAGAGGGCTACACCTTC. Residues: CASNFDPAREGYTF. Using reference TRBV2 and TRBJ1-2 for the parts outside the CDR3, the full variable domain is EPEVTQTPSHQVTQMGQEVILRCVPISNHLYFYWYRQILGQKVEFLVSFYNNEISEKSEIFDDQFSVERPDGSNFTLKIRSTKLEDSAMYFCASNFDPAREGYTFGSGTRLTVV.